The clone carrying this TCR beta chain was detected a few times. What it binds is not known. CDR3 size: 19 residues. V shed 4 bases and J 4 bases; nucleotides not matched to a gene: 21. The V gene's germline CDR1 is KGHSH and CDR2 LQKENI. The data were obtained in a study of beta chain features in type 1 diabetes. A sort by CD45RO/CCR7/CD25/CD127/CD95/CD27 yielded CD4+ naive, central memory, regulatory and stem cell-like memory cells. The purity of all sorted populations exceeded 98%. The study reverse transcribed the entire isolated RNA, so it sequenced expressed TCRB transcripts. Clones were read by immunoSEQ multiplex PCR, and TCRdb kept only the in-frame ones, dropping some. The sample includes approximately 330,000 clones, 11% of them seen just once. Study-level findings and limits: The question left open here concerned HLA type influencing TCRB rearrangement.

The chain has TRBV18 and TRBJ1-2; 7 bases are a match to TRBD1. The sequenced material came from naive CD4+ T cells from blood. The sequence came from a woman in her twenties or thirties in good health. Here the CDR3 DNA reads TGTGCCAGCTCACGAGGACAGGCCTACCCTCGAGGTCTCCTCTATGGCTACACCTTC. Its translation is CASSRGQAYPRGLLYGYTF.